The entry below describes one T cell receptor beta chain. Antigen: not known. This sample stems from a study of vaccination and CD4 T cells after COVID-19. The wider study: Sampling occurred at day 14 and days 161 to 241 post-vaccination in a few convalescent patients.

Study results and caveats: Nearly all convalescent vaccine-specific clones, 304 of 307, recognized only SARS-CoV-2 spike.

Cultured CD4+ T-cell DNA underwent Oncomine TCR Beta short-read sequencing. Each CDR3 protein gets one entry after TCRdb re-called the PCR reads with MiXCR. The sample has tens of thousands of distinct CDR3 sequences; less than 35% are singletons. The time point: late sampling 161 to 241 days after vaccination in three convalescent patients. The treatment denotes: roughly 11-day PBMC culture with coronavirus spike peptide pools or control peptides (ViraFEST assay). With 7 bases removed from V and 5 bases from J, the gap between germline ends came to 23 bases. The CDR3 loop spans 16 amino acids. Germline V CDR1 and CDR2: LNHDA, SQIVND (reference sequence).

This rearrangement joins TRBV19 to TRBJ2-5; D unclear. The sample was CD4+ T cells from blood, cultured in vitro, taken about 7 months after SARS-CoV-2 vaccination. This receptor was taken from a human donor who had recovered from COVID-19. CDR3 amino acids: CASTPTAVGEWETQYF. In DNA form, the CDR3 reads TGTGCCAGTACCCCAACGGCGGTCGGAGAGTGGGAGACCCAGTACTTC.